These T cell receptor beta chains were read from a single sample in a study of blood T cells in healthy people across ages. TCRdb re-called the 5' RACE reads with MiXCR, one entry per CDR3 protein. The profile shows approximately 360,000 distinct CDR3 sequences, roughly half of them singletons. The sample taken for sequencing was blood. These receptors were taken from a man in his 60s in good health. The CDR3 runs from the conserved cysteine through the conserved F or W. D genes are given only for firm matches. The listing skips clone size in some rows; elsewhere it reads once, few, many or a size class.

cdr3_nt cdr3_aa d_call v_call clone_size j_call
TGTGCCAGTAGGGCGACAGGCACCCCCTACGAGCAGTACTTC CASRATGTPYEQYF . TRBV19 . TRBJ2-7
TGTGCCAGCAGCGCTAGCGGCACAGATACGCAGTATTTT CASSASGTDTQYF . TRBV12-3/TRBV12-4 few TRBJ2-3
TGTGCCAGCAGGCAAAGGAGGGACACTGAAGCTTTCTTT CASRQRRDTEAFF . TRBV6-2/TRBV6-3 . TRBJ1-1
TGCAGCGCCGCCGCGTCAGGGGGGAGCTACACCTTC CSAAASGGSYTF TRBD1 TRBV29-1 . TRBJ1-2
TGTGCCAGCAGCCCCAACAGCGTTAATAGCAATCAGCCCCAGCATTTT CASSPNSVNSNQPQHF . TRBV7-2 . TRBJ1-5
TGTGCCAGCAGCTACGAGGGACTGCTTTCCTACGAGCAGTACTTC CASSYEGLLSYEQYF . TRBV7-9 . TRBJ2-7
TGCAGTGCTAGAGATTCCGGAAGGGGGGCTCGGGTTAATGAGCAGTTCTTC CSARDSGRGARVNEQFF . TRBV20-1 . TRBJ2-1
TGTGCCAGCAGGTGGATGGCGGGAGGGCGTAATGAGCAGTTCTTC CASRWMAGGRNEQFF TRBD2 TRBV12-3/TRBV12-4 few TRBJ2-1
TGTGCCAGCAGCCCCGGGGGGGCCTTGGATGAGCAGTTCTTC CASSPGGALDEQFF TRBD2 TRBV7-6 many TRBJ2-1
TGTGCCAGCAGCCAGACTAGCGGTGGCACAGATACGCAGTATTTT CASSQTSGGTDTQYF TRBD2 TRBV6-4 few TRBJ2-3
TGTGCCAGTAGTCCGGGGACAGGGGGAACAACAGAGCAGTACTTC CASSPGTGGTTEQYF TRBD1 TRBV19 few TRBJ2-5
TGCAGCGGGTCGGGGTACAATGAGCAGTTCTTC CSGSGYNEQFF . TRBV29-1 . TRBJ2-1
TGTGCCAGCAGTGACGGAGCTAGCGGGGGAATAAATGAGCAGTTCTTC CASSDGASGGINEQFF TRBD2 TRBV2 . TRBJ2-1
TGTGCCAGCAGCCCTCAACCGGGGGTCACCGCCGAGCAGTTCTTC CASSPQPGVTAEQFF . TRBV9 . TRBJ2-1
TGTGCCAGCAGCCCCCGGGCTAGCGGGTTCTGGGATACGCAGTATTTT CASSPRASGFWDTQYF TRBD2 TRBV7-4 once TRBJ2-3
TGTGCCAGCACTACTAAGGATGAGCAGTTCTTC CASTTKDEQFF . TRBV6-6 . TRBJ2-1
TGCGCCAGCAGCCGAGGTGGGGAACGGCAAGAGACCCAGTACTTC CASSRGGERQETQYF . TRBV5-1 few TRBJ2-5
TGTGCCAGCAGCACCGGGACTAGTCGCGGTGAGCAGTTCTTC CASSTGTSRGEQFF TRBD2 TRBV7-2 . TRBJ2-1
TGTGCCAGCAGCCGACGGAGCGGCTACGAGCAGTACTTC CASSRRSGYEQYF . TRBV7-2 . TRBJ2-7
TGTGCCAGCAGCTTATATCCTAGCGGAGACAATGAGCAGTTCTTC CASSLYPSGDNEQFF TRBD2 TRBV7-3 . TRBJ2-1
TGTGCCAGCAGTGAAACGACTAGCGGCTCCTACGAGCAGTACTTC CASSETTSGSYEQYF TRBD2 TRBV6-1 many TRBJ2-7
TGTGCCAGCAGTTACCCGGGACCCTCCTACGAGCAGTACTTC CASSYPGPSYEQYF . TRBV6-2/TRBV6-3 . TRBJ2-7
TGTGCCAGCAGCTGGGGACTACAACAAGAGACCCAGTACTTC CASSWGLQQETQYF TRBD2 TRBV7-2 many TRBJ2-5
TGTGCCAGCAGCCCTAAGTACAGGGTCTACGAGCAGTACTTC CASSPKYRVYEQYF . TRBV7-2 . TRBJ2-7
TGTGCCAGCAGCAAAGACGCGGGTTTGCGGACAGAGACGCAGTATTTT CASSKDAGLRTETQYF . TRBV14 . TRBJ2-3
TGTGCCAGCAGCCTGGTAGAAACTAGCGGGGTTACAGATACGCAGTATTTT CASSLVETSGVTDTQYF TRBD2 TRBV11-2 few TRBJ2-3
TGCGCCAGCAGCGAAATGACAGCACTCGTAGGACCCCTCCACTTT CASSEMTALVGPLHF . TRBV5-1 many TRBJ1-6